This entry features one T cell receptor (beta chain) sequence. RNA transcripts yielded amplified TCR beta CDR3 regions. The TCR CDR3 first-round RT-PCR relied on the HTBI primer set. From the multiplex PCR reads, TCRdb called clonotypes with MiXCR, one entry per CDR3 protein. The table records over 500,000 distinct CDR3 sequences, roughly a sixth of them present only once. The CDR3 has 11 residues. Germline V gene data show CDR1 as GTSNPN and CDR2 as SVGIG (reference sequence). Between the trimmed V and J ends, which lost 1 base and 12 bases, there was a span of 7 bases. Those patients with uncontrolled infection, other autoimmune disease, pregnancy or lactation were excluded. Orbital computed tomography, thyroid ultrasound, serum thyroxine and TRAb, and clinical symptoms together informed the diagnoses. Fresh peripheral blood, more than 9 ml, yielded the PBMCs. These data are taken from a study of T cells in Graves' hyperthyroidism and ophthalmopathy. The overall study: Peripheral blood specimens were obtained at initial diagnosis, prior to any treatment.

The V gene is TRBV30, the J gene TRBJ1-6; D remains ambiguous. Sequences were obtained from blood. The origin of this receptor is a woman aged 25 to 39 with Graves' ophthalmopathy. The CDR3 spells CAWSEAEPLHF. The CDR3, as DNA: TGTGCCTGGAGTGAGGCGGAACCCCTCCACTTT.